Listed below are T cell receptor beta chains from one sample, sequenced in a study of CD8 T cells in Susac syndrome. TCRdb ran MiXCR on the immunoSEQ multiplex PCR reads and lists one entry per CDR3 protein. In the table there are some 400,000 distinct CDR3 sequences, 75% to 90% of which are singletons. Sequencing was done on a sample of CD8+ T cells from PBMCs. All receptors derive from a human donor with multiple sclerosis. CDR3s include the opening cysteine and the closing phenylalanine or tryptophan. D genes are given only for firm matches. Not all rows give a size; the values are once, few, many and, for expanded clones, a class.

D gene	V gene	J gene	clone size	CDR3 DNA	CDR3 protein
NA	TRBV5-1	TRBJ2-2	once	TGCGCCAGCAGCTTGGCTTGGGTAGCACAGAACACCGGGGAGCTGTTTTTT	CASSLAWVAQNTGELFF
NA	TRBV4-1	TRBJ1-3	once	TGCGCCAGCAGCCAAGAAGGTCGCAGGTCGTCTGGAAACACCATATATTTT	CASSQEGRRSSGNTIYF
NA	TRBV4-1	TRBJ1-5	NA	TGCGCCAGCAGCCAGAGCTCGGACAGAAATCAGCCCCAGCATTTT	CASSQSSDRNQPQHF
NA	TRBV4-1	TRBJ1-1	NA	TGCGCCAGCAGCCAACGATCACAGGGTCTCACTGAAGCTTTCTTT	CASSQRSQGLTEAFF
NA	TRBV7-2	TRBJ2-2	NA	TGTGCCAGCAGCCTCGGACCGGAGACAGGGAACACCGGGGAGCTGTTTTTT	CASSLGPETGNTGELFF
NA	TRBV14	TRBJ2-1	NA	TGTGCCAGCAGCCAAGATTTCCGCGACAAAAATGAGCAGTTCTTC	CASSQDFRDKNEQFF
TRBD2	TRBV5-1	TRBJ2-1	NA	TGCGCCAGCAGCTTGGGGGCGGGAGCCGGCTACAATGAGCAGTTCTTC	CASSLGAGAGYNEQFF
NA	TRBV27	TRBJ2-7	NA	TGTGCCAGCAGTTGGGGACGGACCAACGAGCAGTACTTC	CASSWGRTNEQYF
TRBD2	TRBV11-2	TRBJ2-2	NA	TGTGCCAGCAGCCCACGGCGGCGGGAGATCACCGGGGAGCTGTTTTTT	CASSPRRREITGELFF
NA	TRBV7-9	TRBJ1-1	NA	TGTGCCAGCAGCTTAGTAGAAGACAGCCGAATAGGGACTGAAGCTTTCTTT	CASSLVEDSRIGTEAFF
NA	TRBV28	TRBJ2-5	NA	TGTGCCAGCAGTTCTGTGGGGTACCAAGAGACCCAGTACTTC	CASSSVGYQETQYF
NA	TRBV30	TRBJ2-3	NA	TGTGCCTGGAGTGAATTAGCGGATACTAAAGATACGCAGTATTTT	CAWSELADTKDTQYF
NA	TRBV4-1	TRBJ2-7	once	TGCGCCAGCAGCCAAGATCTACGATACGAGCAGTACTTC	CASSQDLRYEQYF
NA	TRBV6-2/TRBV6-3	TRBJ2-6	NA	TGTGCCAGCAGCCCCCCAGACTCTGGGGCCAACGTCCTGACTTTC	CASSPPDSGANVLTF
TRBD1	TRBV29-1	TRBJ2-7	NA	TGCAGCGTTGAGACAGGGACCTCCTACGAGCAGTACTTC	CSVETGTSYEQYF
NA	TRBV6-1	TRBJ2-3	NA	TGTGCCAGCACCCGGGGTGGGATAACAGATACGCAGTATTTT	CASTRGGITDTQYF
NA	TRBV27	TRBJ1-1	NA	TGTGCCAGCAGTTTCGGGGGGAAGAACACTGAAGCTTTCTTT	CASSFGGKNTEAFF
NA	TRBV5-5	TRBJ1-1	NA	TGTGCCAGCAGCTTGGACAGGGCGGAAAACACTGAAGCTTTCTTT	CASSLDRAENTEAFF